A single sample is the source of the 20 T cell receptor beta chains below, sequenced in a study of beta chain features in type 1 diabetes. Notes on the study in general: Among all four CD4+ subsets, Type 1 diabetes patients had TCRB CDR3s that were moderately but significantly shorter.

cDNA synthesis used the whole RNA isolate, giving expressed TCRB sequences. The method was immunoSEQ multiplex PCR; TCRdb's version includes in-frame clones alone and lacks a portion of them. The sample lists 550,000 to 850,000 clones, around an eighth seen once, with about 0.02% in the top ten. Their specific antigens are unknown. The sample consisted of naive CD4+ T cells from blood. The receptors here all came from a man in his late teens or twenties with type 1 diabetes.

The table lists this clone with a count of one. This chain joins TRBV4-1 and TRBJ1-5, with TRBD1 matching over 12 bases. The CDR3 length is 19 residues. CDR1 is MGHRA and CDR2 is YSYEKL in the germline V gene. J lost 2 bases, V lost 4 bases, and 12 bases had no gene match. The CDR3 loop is CASSPRGQGAMVGNQPQHF. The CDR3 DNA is TGCGCCAGCAGCCCCCGGGGACAGGGGGCGATGGTCGGCAATCAGCCCCAGCATTTT.

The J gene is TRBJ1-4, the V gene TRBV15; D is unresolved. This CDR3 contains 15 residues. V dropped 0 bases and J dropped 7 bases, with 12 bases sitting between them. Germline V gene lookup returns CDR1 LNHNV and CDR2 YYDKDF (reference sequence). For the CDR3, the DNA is TGTGCCACCAGCAGAGAACCGGGAGTAGGTGAAAAACTGTTTTTT. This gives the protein CATSREPGVGEKLFF.

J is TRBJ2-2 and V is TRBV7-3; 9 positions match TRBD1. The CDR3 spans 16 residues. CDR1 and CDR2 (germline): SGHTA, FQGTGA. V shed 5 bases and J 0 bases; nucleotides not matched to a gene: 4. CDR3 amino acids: CASSVQGATNTGELFF. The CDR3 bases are TGTGCCAGCAGCGTACAGGGGGCTACGAACACCGGGGAGCTGTTTTTT.

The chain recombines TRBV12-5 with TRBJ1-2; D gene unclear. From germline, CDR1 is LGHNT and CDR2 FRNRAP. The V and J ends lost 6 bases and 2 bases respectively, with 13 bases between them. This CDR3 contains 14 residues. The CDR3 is CASGLELGNYGYTF. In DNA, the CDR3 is TGTGCTAGTGGCCTCGAGCTCGGGAACTATGGCTACACCTTC.

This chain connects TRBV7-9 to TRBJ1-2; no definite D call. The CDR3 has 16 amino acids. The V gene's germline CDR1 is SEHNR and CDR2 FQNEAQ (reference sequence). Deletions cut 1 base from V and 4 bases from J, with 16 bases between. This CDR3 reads CASSLDALREVYGYTF. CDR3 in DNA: TGTGCCAGCAGCTTAGACGCCCTTCGGGAGGTCTATGGCTACACCTTC.

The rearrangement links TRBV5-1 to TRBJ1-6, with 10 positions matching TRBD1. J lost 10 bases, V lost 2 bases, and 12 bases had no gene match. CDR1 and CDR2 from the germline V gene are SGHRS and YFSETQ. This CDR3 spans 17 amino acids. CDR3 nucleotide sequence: TGCGCCAGCAGCTTCAATCCCGCGGGACAGGGGAAATCACCCCTCCACTTT. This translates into CASSFNPAGQGKSPLHF.

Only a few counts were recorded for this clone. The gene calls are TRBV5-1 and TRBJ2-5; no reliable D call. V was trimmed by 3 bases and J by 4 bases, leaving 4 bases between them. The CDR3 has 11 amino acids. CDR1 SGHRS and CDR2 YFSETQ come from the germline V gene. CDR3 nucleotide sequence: TGCGCCAGCAGCTCAGGAGAGACCCAGTACTTC. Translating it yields CASSSGETQYF.

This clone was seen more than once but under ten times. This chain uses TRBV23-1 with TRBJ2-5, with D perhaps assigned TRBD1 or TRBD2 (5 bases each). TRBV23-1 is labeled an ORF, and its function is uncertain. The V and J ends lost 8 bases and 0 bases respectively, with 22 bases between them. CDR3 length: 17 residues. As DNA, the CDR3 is TGCGCCAGCCCTGAAGGGCCGGGGACCACGTACCAAGAGACCCAGTACTTC. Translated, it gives CASPEGPGTTYQETQYF.

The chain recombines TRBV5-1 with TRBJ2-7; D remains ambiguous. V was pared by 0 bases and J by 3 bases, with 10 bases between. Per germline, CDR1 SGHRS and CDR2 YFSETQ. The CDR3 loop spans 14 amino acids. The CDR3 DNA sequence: TGCGCCAGCAGCTTGGATAGCAGCTTCTACGAGCAGTACTTC. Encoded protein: CASSLDSSFYEQYF.

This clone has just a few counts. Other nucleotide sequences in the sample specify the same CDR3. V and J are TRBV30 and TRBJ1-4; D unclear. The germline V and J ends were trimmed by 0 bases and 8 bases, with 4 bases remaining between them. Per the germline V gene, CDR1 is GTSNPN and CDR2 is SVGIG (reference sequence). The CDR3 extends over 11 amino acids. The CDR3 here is CAWSVREKLFF. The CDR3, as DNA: TGTGCCTGGAGTGTGAGGGAAAAACTGTTTTTT.

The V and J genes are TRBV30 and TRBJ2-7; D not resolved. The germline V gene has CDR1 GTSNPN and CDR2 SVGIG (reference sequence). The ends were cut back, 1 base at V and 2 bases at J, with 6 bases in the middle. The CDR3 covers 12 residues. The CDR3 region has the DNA TGTGCCTGGAGTGGGGATACCTACGAGCAGTACTTC. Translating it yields CAWSGDTYEQYF.

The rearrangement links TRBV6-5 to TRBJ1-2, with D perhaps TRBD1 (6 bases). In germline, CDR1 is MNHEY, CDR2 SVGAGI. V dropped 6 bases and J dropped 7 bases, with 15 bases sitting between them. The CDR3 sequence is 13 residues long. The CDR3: CASSGRDNIGYTF. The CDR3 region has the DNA TGTGCCAGCAGCGGCCGGGACAATATTGGCTACACCTTC.

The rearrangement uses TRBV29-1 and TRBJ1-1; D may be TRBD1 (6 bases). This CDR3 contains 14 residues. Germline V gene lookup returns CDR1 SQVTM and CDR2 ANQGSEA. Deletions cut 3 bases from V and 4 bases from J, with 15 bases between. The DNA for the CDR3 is TGCAGCGTTGACCCGGACAGTGCTTCCACTGAAGCTTTCTTT. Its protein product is CSVDPDSASTEAFF.

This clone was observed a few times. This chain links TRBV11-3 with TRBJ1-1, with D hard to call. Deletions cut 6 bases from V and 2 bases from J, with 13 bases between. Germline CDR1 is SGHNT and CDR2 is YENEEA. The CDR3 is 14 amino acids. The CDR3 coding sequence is TGTGCCAGCAGGCGGGGATCAGTAAACACTGAAGCTTTCTTT. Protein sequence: CASRRGSVNTEAFF.

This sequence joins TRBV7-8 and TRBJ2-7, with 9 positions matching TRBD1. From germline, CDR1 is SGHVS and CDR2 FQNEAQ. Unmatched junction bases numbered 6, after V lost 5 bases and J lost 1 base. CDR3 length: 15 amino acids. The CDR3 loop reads CASSGRDRVSYEQYF. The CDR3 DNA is TGTGCCAGCAGCGGCCGGGACAGGGTATCCTACGAGCAGTACTTC.

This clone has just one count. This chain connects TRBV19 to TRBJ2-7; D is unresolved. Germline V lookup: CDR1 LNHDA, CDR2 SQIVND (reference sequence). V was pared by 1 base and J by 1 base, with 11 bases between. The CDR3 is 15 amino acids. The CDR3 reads CASSIAHGVSYEQYF. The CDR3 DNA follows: TGTGCCAGTAGTATAGCGCATGGAGTGTCCTACGAGCAGTACTTC.

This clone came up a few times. CDR3 region: CASRKPGTGGFYEQYF. The DNA of the CDR3 is TGTGCCAGCAGAAAGCCCGGGACAGGGGGGTTCTACGAGCAGTACTTC. J is TRBJ2-7 and V is TRBV28; the match to TRBD1 covers 11 bases. CDR3 length: 16 residues. CDR1 is MDHEN and CDR2 is SYDVKM in the germline V gene. After removal of 6 bases from V and 3 bases from J, the junction contained 10 bases not matched to a gene.

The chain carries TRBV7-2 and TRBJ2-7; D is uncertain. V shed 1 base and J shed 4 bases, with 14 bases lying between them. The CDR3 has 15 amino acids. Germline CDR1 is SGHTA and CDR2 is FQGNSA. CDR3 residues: CASSLDGQFYYEQYF. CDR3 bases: TGTGCCAGCAGCTTAGACGGCCAGTTTTATTACGAGCAGTACTTC.

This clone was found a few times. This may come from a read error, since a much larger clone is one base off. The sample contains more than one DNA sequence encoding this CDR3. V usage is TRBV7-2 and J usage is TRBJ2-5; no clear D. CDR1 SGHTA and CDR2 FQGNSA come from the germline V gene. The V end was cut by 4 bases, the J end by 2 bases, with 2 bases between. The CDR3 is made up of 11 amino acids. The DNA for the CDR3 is TGTGCCAGCAGCTCTCAAGAGACCCAGTACTTC. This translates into CASSSQETQYF.

The CDR3 loop is CASSRTSGVVTDTQYF. The CDR3 region has the DNA TGTGCCAGCTCACGCACTAGCGGGGTAGTCACAGATACGCAGTATTTT. The chain links TRBV18 to TRBJ2-3; TRBD2 matches 10 bases. CDR3 size: 16 residues. Germline loops: CDR1 KGHSH, CDR2 LQKENI. The trim removed 4 bases at V and 2 bases at J, leaving 6 bases unmatched.